The T cell receptor beta chain under discussion was sequenced for a study of CD8+CD57+ T cells in acquired aplastic anemia. The overall study: Sorted CD4+ and CD8+ cell DNA averaged 3.2 ug. General study findings and limits: Levels of CD8+ Simpson's diversity were not significantly distinct in patients versus controls. A set of about 28 CD8+ CDR3 sequences was shared between patients and controls, and these sequences appeared highly expressed in patients.

Patients chosen for sequencing had shown CD8+CD57+ cell expansion by flow cytometry. All patients were therapy-naive when blood was sampled. This clonotype has a single count. Its specificity is unknown. Germline values: CDR1 SGHVS, CDR2 FQNEAQ. The length of the CDR3 is 17 residues. The J segment lost 4 bases and the V segment lost 5 bases, leaving 10 bases of the junction unmatched. Profiling that covered TCR beta VDJ and CDR3 relied on genomic DNA as its template. In TCRdb, the reads were re-called with MiXCR into one record per CDR3 protein. Of around 200,000 distinct CDR3 sequences in the sample, more than 55% are singletons; the top ten hold around 60%.

Sequenced: sorted CD4+, CD8+, or CD8+CD57+ T cells (not recorded which) from PBMCs. This receptor was identified in a human donor with aplastic anemia. J is TRBJ2-2 and V is TRBV7-8, with 10 bases identical to TRBD2. CDR3 amino acids: CASSPPGLAGVTGELFF. The CDR3 region has the DNA TGTGCCAGCAGCCCCCCCGGGCTAGCGGGAGTCACCGGGGAGCTGTTTTTT. Complete variable domain (other parts from reference TRBV7-8 and TRBJ2-2): GAGVSQSPRYKVAKRGQDVALRCDPISGHVSLFWYQQALGQGPEFLTYFQNEAQLDKSGLPSDRFFAERPEGSVSTLKIQRTQQEDSAVYLCASSPPGLAGVTGELFFGEGSRLTVL.